Described below is a single T cell receptor beta chain sequence and its context. Its antigen is unknown. The data are from a study of long-term antiretroviral therapy in people with HIV. Findings of the study overall: HIV repertoire CDR3 lengths ranged less widely than those of controls. At every time point, clones expanded before ART dominated the repertoire. Older ART regimens may have been in use when blood was drawn between the mid-2000s and the late 2010s.

Germline CDR1 MDHEN, CDR2 SYDVKM. The V end was cut by 7 bases, the J end by 5 bases, with 16 bases between. The CDR3 runs 14 residues. Samples were assayed with immunoSEQ v3.0 at survey level. A target of about 35,000-55,000 T-cell genomes per sample was set for sequencing. Assay: immunoSEQ multiplex PCR; the TCRdb copy retains only in-frame clones and omits some. This sample has some 19,000 clones, with approximately 84% found just once. The TCR was taken from a man between 18 and 35 years old with HIV. The starting material was unsorted PBMCs, obtained 0.9 years after starting antiretroviral therapy. V and J are TRBV28 and TRBJ2-3; the D call may be TRBD1 or TRBD2 (5 bases each). This chain's CDR3 is CASIFRGGGDTQYF. CDR3 coding DNA: TGTGCCAGCATCTTCCGGGGTGGGGGAGATACGCAGTATTTT.